The 18 T cell receptor beta chains below all came from one sample that was sequenced in a study of human T cells and chemical hapten exposure. Regarding time point: patch test 1, 2 weeks after DPC sensitization. Documented treatment: therapeutic diphenylcyclopropenone sensitization with weekly scalp DPC. TCRdb reprocessed the RACE reads with MiXCR, giving one entry per CDR3 protein. The sample yields fewer than 400,000 distinct CDR3 sequences, roughly 6.9% seen once. Sequenced here: whole blood, sampled in connection with sensitization to the hapten diphenylcyclopropenone (DPC). The receptors originated from a young woman with alopecia areata. Some clones in this sample may be carry-over from other donors' samples.

The V and J genes are TRBV7-9 and TRBJ2-3, with D possibly TRBD2 on 7 matching bases. Looked up from germline, CDR1 is SEHNR and CDR2 is FQNEAQ (reference sequence). The V end lost 2 bases, the J end lost 5 bases, and 17 bases lay between the germline ends. The CDR3 contains 16 residues. The DNA of the CDR3 is TGTGCCAGCAGCTTAAATTGGGGGGGCCTAGGAGATACGCAGTATTTT. Its translation: CASSLNWGGLGDTQYF.

This clonotype was counted a few times. The chain carries TRBV7-8 and TRBJ2-1, with 13 bases lining up with TRBD2. Germline values: CDR1 SGHVS, CDR2 FQNEAQ. After removal of 5 bases from V and 7 bases from J, the junction contained 5 bases not matched to a gene. There are 15 residues in the CDR3. As DNA, the CDR3 is TGTGCCAGCAGCGCACTAGCGGGGGGGTCGAATGAGCAGTTCTTC. Its translation: CASSALAGGSNEQFF.

This clonotype was seen ten or more times. The rearrangement uses TRBV5-8 and TRBJ2-1, with 7 bases aligning to TRBD2. Germline CDR1 reads SGHTS; CDR2 reads YDEGEE. The CDR3 length is 14 residues. V gave up 0 bases and J gave up 8 bases; unmatched junction bases: 5. The CDR3: CASSLGLAGDEQFF. CDR3 bases: TGTGCCAGCAGCTTGGGACTAGCAGGCGATGAGCAGTTCTTC.

This clonotype showed up many times. This rearrangement joins TRBV7-2 to TRBJ2-3; D is unclear. Trimming removed 5 bases from V and 4 bases from J, with 10 bases in between. Looked up from germline, CDR1 is SGHTA and CDR2 is FQGNSA. CDR3 length: 13 residues. The CDR3, as DNA: TGTGCCAGCAGCGGGTCGGGCGCAGATACGCAGTATTTT. Translated: CASSGSGADTQYF.

The chain couples TRBV7-9 to TRBJ1-1; D might be TRBD1 (5 bases). V shed 4 bases and J shed 3 bases, with 15 bases lying between them. Germline CDR1 is SEHNR and CDR2 is FQNEAQ (reference sequence). This CDR3 is 15 amino acids long. The CDR3 nucleotides are TGTGCCAGCAGCTCCCGGGACTGGGCCCACACTGAAGCTTTCTTT. Protein product: CASSSRDWAHTEAFF.

V gene TRBV29-1 combines with J gene TRBJ1-4; D unresolved. CDR3 length: 13 residues. Germline V gene data show CDR1 as SQVTM and CDR2 as ANQGSEA. Trimming took 4 bases from V and 4 from J, leaving 10 bases between them. Written as DNA, the CDR3 is TGCAGCGTTGCCGTCTTCAGTAATGAAAAACTGTTTTTT. Protein product: CSVAVFSNEKLFF.

The table lists this clonotype with many counts. The chain couples TRBV6-5 to TRBJ2-3; D could derive from TRBD1 or TRBD2 (5 bases each). The V gene lost 6 bases and the J gene lost 0 bases, with 16 bases spanning the gap. This CDR3 comprises 16 residues. Germline V gene data show CDR1 as MNHEY and CDR2 as SVGAGI. The CDR3 nucleotides are TGTGCCAGCAGCCGAGGGACCCCGAAAAGCACAGATACGCAGTATTTT. This gives the protein CASSRGTPKSTDTQYF.

The V call is TRBV3-1, the J call TRBJ2-5; tentatively, D is TRBD2 (5 bases). Germline V gives CDR1 LGHDT, CDR2 YNNKEL (reference sequence). V shed 4 bases and J shed 5 bases, with 20 bases lying between them. The CDR3 runs 16 residues. CDR3 residues: CASSPPNMAGRETQYF. For the CDR3, the DNA is TGTGCCAGCAGCCCCCCTAACATGGCGGGTAGGGAGACCCAGTACTTC.

This clonotype was detected ten times or more. The rearrangement uses TRBV9 and TRBJ1-2; a weak D match, TRBD1 (5 bases). CDR1 is SGDLS and CDR2 is YYNGEE in the germline V gene. CDR3 size: 14 residues. V was trimmed by 4 bases and J by 4 bases, leaving 14 bases between them. CDR3 DNA: TGTGCCAGCAGCCGGGGAGGGGAAGGCTATGGCTACACCTTC. It is translated as CASSRGGEGYGYTF.

In its sample, this clonotype was seen many times. CDR3 sequence (DNA): TGTGCCAGCAGCCCCATCACTCACGGGGGTTACAATGAGCAGTTCTTC. Its translation is CASSPITHGGYNEQFF. The genes are TRBV9 and TRBJ2-1; maybe TRBD2 (6 bases). CDR3 length: 16 amino acids. Between the trimmed V and J ends, which lost 4 bases and 4 bases, there was a span of 18 bases. Looked up from germline, CDR1 is SGDLS and CDR2 is YYNGEE.

This clonotype was detected a few times. The chain carries TRBV4-2 and TRBJ1-3, with no clear D. The length of the CDR3 is 14 residues. CDR1 and CDR2 (germline): LGHNA, YNFKEQ. V lost 2 bases and J lost 4, with 9 bases in between. CDR3 nucleotides: TGTGCCAGCAGCCAACCCGATGGCGGAAACACCATATATTTT. Amino acids: CASSQPDGGNTIYF.

This sequence joins TRBV5-5 and TRBJ1-4; 8 bases fit TRBD1. Germline trimming cut 4 bases from V and 3 bases from J; bases unmatched to any gene: 5. This CDR3 is built from 15 residues. Germline V CDR1 and CDR2: SGHKS, YYEKEE (reference sequence). CDR3 residues: CASSLQGASNEKLFF. CDR3 bases: TGTGCCAGCAGCCTCCAGGGGGCGTCTAATGAAAAACTGTTTTTT.

The rearrangement uses TRBV20-1 and TRBJ1-2, with D perhaps matching TRBD1 (6 bases). Trimming left V 4 bases short and J 5 bases short, with 17 bases between. This CDR3 has 14 amino acids. Germline lookup yields CDR1 DFQATT and CDR2 SNEGSKA (reference sequence). The CDR3 coding sequence is TGCAGTGCTATCTCGACAGGTGTCACATATGGCTACACCTTC. Translated, it gives CSAISTGVTYGYTF.

This clonotype was recorded many times. The rearrangement uses TRBV11-1 and TRBJ2-2; TRBD1 aligns across 8 bases. After removal of 4 bases from V and 7 bases from J, the junction contained 8 bases not matched to a gene. CDR3 size: 15 residues. The germline V gene encodes CDR1 SGHAT and CDR2 FQDESV (reference sequence). The CDR3 DNA sequence: TGTGCCAGCAGCTCCCGGACAGGGCCAAACGGGGAGCTGTTTTTT. Protein sequence: CASSSRTGPNGELFF.

This clonotype has a count of ten or more. This rearrangement joins TRBV7-2 to TRBJ2-1; maybe TRBD2 (5 bases). The CDR3 is 15 amino acids. V gave up 3 bases and J gave up 1 base, with 10 bases separating them. The V gene's germline CDR1 is SGHTA and CDR2 FQGNSA. Here the CDR3 DNA reads TGTGCCAGCAGCTTCGAAGCGGTTTCCTACAATGAGCAGTTCTTC. This encodes CASSFEAVSYNEQFF.

This clonotype was observed many times. V usage is TRBV29-1 and J usage is TRBJ2-2; tentatively, D is TRBD1 (7 bases). CDR1 and CDR2 (germline): SQVTM, ANQGSEA. The CDR3 is 12 amino acids. The V and J ends lost 4 bases and 7 bases respectively, with 10 bases between them. The CDR3 DNA reads TGCAGCGTTGGCCAGGGGGGCGGGGAGCTGTTTTTT. As protein: CSVGQGGGELFF.

This clonotype came up many times. V and J are TRBV11-3 and TRBJ2-3; tentative D call: TRBD1 (8 bases). Trimming stripped 3 bases from V and 14 bases from J, with 24 bases between. The CDR3 length is 15 residues. Germline CDR1 SGHNT, CDR2 YENEEA. The CDR3 DNA reads TGTGCCAGCAGCTTGGGGGGGCGAGACAGGGGTGCACTGTATTTT. It is translated as CASSLGGRDRGALYF.

V and J are TRBV4-1 and TRBJ2-5, with TRBD2 matching over 11 bases. V lost 5 bases to trimming and J lost 4 bases; unmatched junction nucleotides: 9. Germline V gene sequence: CDR1 MGHRA, CDR2 YSYEKL. The CDR3 is 16 residues long. The DNA of the CDR3 is TGCGCCAGCAGCGTGCTACTAGGGACTAGCGGAGAGACCCAGTACTTC. Its translation is CASSVLLGTSGETQYF.